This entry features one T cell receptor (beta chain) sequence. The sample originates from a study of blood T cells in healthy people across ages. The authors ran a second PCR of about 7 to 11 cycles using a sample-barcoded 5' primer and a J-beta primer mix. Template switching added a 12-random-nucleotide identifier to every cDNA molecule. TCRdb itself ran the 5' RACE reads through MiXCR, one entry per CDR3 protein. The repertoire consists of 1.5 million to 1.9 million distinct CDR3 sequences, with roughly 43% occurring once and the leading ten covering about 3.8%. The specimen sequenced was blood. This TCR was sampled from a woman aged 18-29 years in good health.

The CDR3 coding sequence is TGCAGTGCTAGAGACCCGACTAGCGGCGCCTACGAGCAGTACTTC. This translates into CSARDPTSGAYEQYF. V usage is TRBV20-1 and J usage is TRBJ2-7, with TRBD2 matching 9 bases. Unmatched junction bases numbered 5, after V lost 0 bases and J lost 2 bases. Germline-derived CDR1 and CDR2 are DFQATT and SNEGSKA (reference sequence). The CDR3 is 15 amino acids.